This T cell receptor (beta chain) emerged from a study of OX40 agonist ivuxolimab in advanced cancers. Study-level information: Every patient in dose escalation had hepatocellular carcinoma, melanoma, renal cell or head and neck cancer.

Study observations and caveats: Expanded clones tended on average to be more numerous among CD8+ T cells than CD4+.

Assay: immunoSEQ multiplex PCR; the TCRdb copy retains only in-frame clones and omits some. The sample shows about 68,000 clones, approximately 91% of them seen only once. Germline-derived CDR1 and CDR2 are SGHRS and YFSETQ. The CDR3 spans 18 residues. The ends lost 5 bases at V and 3 bases at J; junction bases unmatched: 8. Note on this clone: Antigen unknown.

The gene calls are TRBV5-1 and TRBJ2-2; TRBD2 aligns across 15 bases. Sample: CD4+ or CD8+ T cells sorted from blood, taken in a trial of the OX40 agonist ivuxolimab. This clonotype originated in an adult with an advanced solid tumor such as melanoma, head and neck, liver or kidney cancer. CDR3: CASSSGLAGGPHTGELFF. For the CDR3, the DNA is TGCGCCAGCAGTTCAGGACTAGCGGGAGGGCCTCACACCGGGGAGCTGTTTTTT.